These T cell receptor beta chains were read from a single sample in a study of regulatory T cells in long-lasting Graves disease. TCRdb independently ran MiXCR on the multiplex PCR reads; one entry per CDR3 protein. Of 620,000 or so distinct CDR3 sequences in the sample, around 17% are singletons; the top ten hold approximately 20%. The sample was also linked to a second study, of T cells in Graves' hyperthyroidism and ophthalmopathy.

Sequences were derived from peripheral blood mononuclear cells (PBMCs), sampled at new diagnosis, from a patient treated with antithyroid drugs. Source of these receptors: a woman in her twenties or thirties with Graves disease. CDR3s include the opening cysteine and the closing phenylalanine or tryptophan. A D gene is named only where the DNA matches it firmly. Part of the rows lack a size; the others show once, few, many or a class for expanded clones.

J gene: TRBJ2-6; clone size: .; V gene: TRBV14; D gene: TRBD2; CDR3 protein: CASSHRASGESGANVLTF; CDR3 DNA: TGTGCCAGCAGCCATAGAGCCAGCGGGGAGTCTGGGGCCAACGTCCTGACTTTC
J gene: TRBJ2-7; clone size: few; V gene: TRBV3-1; D gene: .; CDR3 protein: CASSQDTTSVAEQYF; CDR3 DNA: TGTGCCAGCAGCCAAGATACGACTAGTGTAGCCGAGCAGTACTTC
J gene: TRBJ1-4; clone size: .; V gene: TRBV10-3; D gene: .; CDR3 protein: CAISAGAPEKLFF; CDR3 DNA: TGTGCCATCAGTGCAGGGGCCCCCGAAAAACTGTTTTTT
J gene: TRBJ2-7; clone size: .; V gene: TRBV6-1; D gene: TRBD1; CDR3 protein: CASSHLRDRGDEQYF; CDR3 DNA: TGTGCCAGCAGTCACCTGAGGGACAGGGGGGACGAGCAGTACTTC
J gene: TRBJ1-5; clone size: few; V gene: TRBV29-1; D gene: .; CDR3 protein: CSVGGEVNQPQHF; CDR3 DNA: TGCAGCGTCGGGGGTGAGGTCAATCAGCCCCAGCATTTT
J gene: TRBJ1-1; clone size: few; V gene: TRBV5-6; D gene: .; CDR3 protein: CASSLGGGARAFF; CDR3 DNA: TGTGCCAGCAGCTTGGGTGGGGGGGCGCGAGCTTTCTTT
J gene: TRBJ2-1; clone size: few; V gene: TRBV9; D gene: TRBD2; CDR3 protein: CASSVGLESNEQFF; CDR3 DNA: TGTGCCAGCAGCGTCGGACTAGAATCCAATGAGCAGTTCTTC
J gene: TRBJ1-6; clone size: few; V gene: TRBV30; D gene: .; CDR3 protein: CAWSTGSSPLHF; CDR3 DNA: TGTGCCTGGAGTACGGGGAGCTCACCCCTCCACTTT
J gene: TRBJ1-5; clone size: .; V gene: TRBV20-1; D gene: TRBD1; CDR3 protein: CSASFVGTAPIVSNQPQHF; CDR3 DNA: TGCAGTGCTAGTTTTGTCGGGACAGCCCCCATAGTGAGCAATCAGCCCCAGCATTTT
J gene: TRBJ2-2; clone size: few; V gene: TRBV2; D gene: .; CDR3 protein: CASSDHQGTGELFF; CDR3 DNA: TGTGCCAGCAGTGACCATCAGGGTACCGGGGAGCTGTTTTTT
J gene: TRBJ1-5; clone size: few; V gene: TRBV5-6; D gene: TRBD1; CDR3 protein: CASSFRDSGNQPQHF; CDR3 DNA: TGTGCCAGCAGCTTTAGGGACAGCGGCAATCAGCCCCAGCATTTT
J gene: TRBJ2-1; clone size: .; V gene: TRBV29-1; D gene: TRBD2; CDR3 protein: CSGRGISGSSYNEQFF; CDR3 DNA: TGCAGCGGTCGCGGTATTAGCGGGAGCTCCTACAATGAGCAGTTCTTC
J gene: TRBJ2-7; clone size: few; V gene: TRBV7-9; D gene: .; CDR3 protein: CASSLVDSTYEQYF; CDR3 DNA: TGTGCCAGCAGCTTAGTCGACAGTACCTACGAGCAGTACTTC
J gene: TRBJ1-1; clone size: many; V gene: TRBV6-2/TRBV6-3; D gene: .; CDR3 protein: CASSYLTLGGSEAFF; CDR3 DNA: TGTGCCAGCAGTTACCTTACATTAGGGGGGTCTGAAGCTTTCTTT
J gene: TRBJ2-7; clone size: .; V gene: TRBV20-1; D gene: TRBD2; CDR3 protein: CSASVRGSGVPYEQYF; CDR3 DNA: TGCAGTGCTAGTGTTCGGGGTAGCGGGGTTCCCTACGAGCAGTACTTC
J gene: TRBJ2-1; clone size: .; V gene: TRBV28; D gene: .; CDR3 protein: CASSFGWGREQFF; CDR3 DNA: TGTGCCAGCAGTTTTGGATGGGGGAGGGAGCAGTTCTTC
J gene: TRBJ2-1; clone size: .; V gene: TRBV7-2; D gene: TRBD2; CDR3 protein: CASSQTGNPREGQFF; CDR3 DNA: TGTGCCAGCAGCCAGACAGGAAATCCGCGGGAGGGGCAGTTCTTC
J gene: TRBJ2-3; clone size: few; V gene: TRBV19; D gene: .; CDR3 protein: CASSTKGLQVDTQYF; CDR3 DNA: TGTGCCAGTAGTACTAAAGGGTTGCAAGTTGATACGCAGTATTTT
J gene: TRBJ1-2; clone size: few; V gene: TRBV4-1; D gene: TRBD1; CDR3 protein: CASSRGQMSNYGYTF; CDR3 DNA: TGCGCCAGCAGCCGGGGACAGATGAGTAACTATGGCTACACCTTC
J gene: TRBJ1-4; clone size: few; V gene: TRBV14; D gene: .; CDR3 protein: CASSQAGRATNEKLFF; CDR3 DNA: TGTGCCAGCAGCCAAGCCGGACGGGCAACTAATGAAAAACTGTTTTTT
J gene: TRBJ2-7; clone size: many; V gene: TRBV12-3/TRBV12-4; D gene: .; CDR3 protein: CASSRRTRAGEQYF; CDR3 DNA: TGTGCCAGCAGTCGGAGGACGCGCGCGGGCGAGCAGTACTTC
J gene: TRBJ1-5; clone size: many; V gene: TRBV16; D gene: .; CDR3 protein: CASSQSTGSGQPQHF; CDR3 DNA: TGTGCCAGCAGCCAATCTACAGGCTCGGGTCAGCCCCAGCATTTT
J gene: TRBJ1-2; clone size: .; V gene: TRBV7-8; D gene: .; CDR3 protein: CASSLGNRRRYTF; CDR3 DNA: TGTGCCAGCAGCTTAGGGAATAGGAGACGCTACACCTTC
J gene: TRBJ2-5; clone size: many; V gene: TRBV7-8; D gene: TRBD1; CDR3 protein: CASSSQQGAAGETQYF; CDR3 DNA: TGTGCCAGCAGCTCCCAACAGGGGGCGGCGGGGGAGACCCAGTACTTC
J gene: TRBJ2-1; clone size: few; V gene: TRBV28; D gene: .; CDR3 protein: CASSPLRGLYNEQFF; CDR3 DNA: TGTGCCAGCAGTCCGCTCAGAGGACTCTACAATGAGCAGTTCTTC
J gene: TRBJ2-4; clone size: few; V gene: TRBV7-3; D gene: .; CDR3 protein: CASSLSHAKNIQYF; CDR3 DNA: TGTGCCAGCAGCTTATCTCACGCCAAAAACATTCAGTACTTC
J gene: TRBJ2-7; clone size: many; V gene: TRBV6-1; D gene: .; CDR3 protein: CASMDGGSYEQYF; CDR3 DNA: TGTGCCAGCATGGACGGTGGGAGCTACGAGCAGTACTTC
J gene: TRBJ2-2; clone size: few; V gene: TRBV30; D gene: TRBD1; CDR3 protein: CAWSRDRLNTGELFF; CDR3 DNA: TGTGCCTGGAGTCGGGACAGACTGAACACCGGGGAGCTGTTTTTT
J gene: TRBJ2-3; clone size: few; V gene: TRBV24-1; D gene: .; CDR3 protein: CATSEPLQGSLTDTQYF; CDR3 DNA: TGTGCCACCAGTGAGCCACTACAGGGATCTCTTACAGATACGCAGTATTTT
J gene: TRBJ2-7; clone size: .; V gene: TRBV19; D gene: TRBD2; CDR3 protein: CASRKIAGGAYEQYF; CDR3 DNA: TGTGCCAGTAGGAAGATAGCGGGAGGAGCCTACGAGCAGTACTTC
J gene: TRBJ2-3; clone size: many; V gene: TRBV27; D gene: .; CDR3 protein: CASTQGVGTQYF; CDR3 DNA: TGTGCCAGCACCCAAGGGGTGGGTACGCAGTATTTT
J gene: TRBJ2-7; clone size: many; V gene: TRBV6-5; D gene: .; CDR3 protein: CASSYTSLSEQYF; CDR3 DNA: TGTGCCAGCAGTTACACCAGTCTGAGCGAGCAGTACTTC
J gene: TRBJ2-1; clone size: many; V gene: TRBV7-2; D gene: .; CDR3 protein: CASSFPVAGGDNEQFF; CDR3 DNA: TGTGCCAGCAGCTTCCCAGTGGCAGGGGGGGACAATGAGCAGTTCTTC
J gene: TRBJ2-1; clone size: few; V gene: TRBV18; D gene: .; CDR3 protein: CASSPDYSYNEQFF; CDR3 DNA: TGTGCCAGCTCACCTGACTACTCCTACAATGAGCAGTTCTTC
J gene: TRBJ2-1; clone size: .; V gene: TRBV30; D gene: .; CDR3 protein: CAWSEKGGSYNEQFF; CDR3 DNA: TGTGCCTGGAGTGAAAAAGGCGGTTCCTACAATGAGCAGTTCTTC
J gene: TRBJ1-2; clone size: many; V gene: TRBV6-1; D gene: .; CDR3 protein: CASSPQGLDGYTF; CDR3 DNA: TGTGCCAGCAGCCCACAGGGACTGGATGGCTACACCTTC
J gene: TRBJ2-1; clone size: .; V gene: TRBV4-1; D gene: TRBD2; CDR3 protein: CASSQVQTSDNNEQLF; CDR3 DNA: TGCGCCAGCAGCCAAGTGCAGACTAGCGACAACAATGAGCAGCTCTTC
J gene: TRBJ1-1; clone size: .; V gene: TRBV3-1; D gene: .; CDR3 protein: CASSRGRPNTEAFF; CDR3 DNA: TGTGCCAGCAGCCGTGGCCGGCCGAACACTGAAGCTTTCTTT
J gene: TRBJ1-2; clone size: .; V gene: TRBV20-1; D gene: .; CDR3 protein: CSARDGKGYGYTF; CDR3 DNA: TGCAGTGCTAGAGATGGGAAGGGCTATGGCTACACCTTC
J gene: TRBJ2-3; clone size: few; V gene: TRBV19; D gene: .; CDR3 protein: CASSAMAAGFTDTQYF; CDR3 DNA: TGTGCCAGTAGTGCCATGGCCGCGGGGTTCACAGATACGCAGTATTTT
J gene: TRBJ2-4; clone size: few; V gene: TRBV7-3; D gene: TRBD2; CDR3 protein: CASSLWEGTKNIQYF; CDR3 DNA: TGTGCCAGCAGCTTATGGGAGGGGACCAAAAACATTCAGTACTTC
J gene: TRBJ2-3; clone size: many; V gene: TRBV20-1; D gene: TRBD2; CDR3 protein: CSARAGGPADTQYF; CDR3 DNA: TGCAGTGCTAGGGCGGGAGGGCCCGCAGATACGCAGTATTTT
J gene: TRBJ1-4; clone size: many; V gene: TRBV3-1; D gene: .; CDR3 protein: CASSRRREYEKLFF; CDR3 DNA: TGTGCCAGCAGCCGAAGACGAGAGTATGAAAAACTGTTTTTT
J gene: TRBJ2-7; clone size: .; V gene: TRBV6-5; D gene: .; CDR3 protein: CASSYSIGGIYEQYF; CDR3 DNA: TGTGCCAGCAGTTACTCGATTGGAGGGATCTACGAGCAGTACTTC
J gene: TRBJ1-2; clone size: .; V gene: TRBV5-1; D gene: .; CDR3 protein: CASSIGTAMIGYTF; CDR3 DNA: TGCGCCAGCAGCATCGGGACGGCGATGATCGGCTACACCTTC
J gene: TRBJ2-3; clone size: .; V gene: TRBV6-2/TRBV6-3; D gene: TRBD2; CDR3 protein: CASSSGLAGSQYF; CDR3 DNA: TGTGCCAGCAGCTCGGGACTAGCGGGATCGCAGTATTTT
J gene: TRBJ1-6; clone size: .; V gene: TRBV30; D gene: TRBD1; CDR3 protein: CAWSAETGGNSPLHF; CDR3 DNA: TGTGCCTGGAGCGCCGAGACAGGGGGGAATTCACCCCTCCACTTT
J gene: TRBJ1-1; clone size: .; V gene: TRBV29-1; D gene: TRBD1; CDR3 protein: CSVETDRGMGAFF; CDR3 DNA: TGCAGCGTTGAAACAGACAGGGGAATGGGAGCTTTCTTT
J gene: TRBJ2-3; clone size: .; V gene: TRBV6-1; D gene: TRBD2; CDR3 protein: CASRPPGGAQYF; CDR3 DNA: TGTGCCAGCCGCCCCCCGGGGGGGGCGCAGTATTTT
J gene: TRBJ1-6; clone size: few; V gene: TRBV28; D gene: .; CDR3 protein: CASSFGGTPLHF; CDR3 DNA: TGTGCCAGCAGTTTTGGGGGGACACCCCTCCACTTT
J gene: TRBJ1-1; clone size: many; V gene: TRBV25-1; D gene: .; CDR3 protein: CASRTLSNTEAFF; CDR3 DNA: TGTGCCAGCCGGACATTATCTAACACTGAAGCTTTCTTT
J gene: TRBJ2-3; clone size: .; V gene: TRBV15; D gene: .; CDR3 protein: CATSRVRQGSSTDTQYF; CDR3 DNA: TGTGCCACCAGCAGAGTCAGGCAGGGCTCTAGCACAGATACGCAGTATTTT
J gene: TRBJ1-1; clone size: many; V gene: TRBV6-1; D gene: .; CDR3 protein: CASSQKAATEAFF; CDR3 DNA: TGTGCCAGCAGTCAGAAAGCTGCCACTGAAGCTTTCTTT